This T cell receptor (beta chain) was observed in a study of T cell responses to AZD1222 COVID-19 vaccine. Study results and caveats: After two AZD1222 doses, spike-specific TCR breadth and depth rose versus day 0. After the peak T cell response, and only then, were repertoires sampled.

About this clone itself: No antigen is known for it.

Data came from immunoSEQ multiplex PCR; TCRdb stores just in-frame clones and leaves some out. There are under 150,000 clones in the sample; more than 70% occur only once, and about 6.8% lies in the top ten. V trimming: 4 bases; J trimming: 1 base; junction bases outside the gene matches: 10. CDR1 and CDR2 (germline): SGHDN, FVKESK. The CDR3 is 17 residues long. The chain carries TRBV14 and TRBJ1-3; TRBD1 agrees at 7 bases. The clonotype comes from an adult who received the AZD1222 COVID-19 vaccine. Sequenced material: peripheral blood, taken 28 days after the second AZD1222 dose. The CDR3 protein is CASSLLQGTFSGNTIYF. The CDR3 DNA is TGTGCCAGCAGCCTGCTACAGGGGACCTTTTCTGGAAACACCATATATTTT.